The 17 T cell receptor beta chains below come from one sample, sequenced in a study of T cells in Graves' hyperthyroidism and ophthalmopathy. Amplified TCR beta CDR3 regions came from RNA transcripts. With the HTBI primer set, the TCR CDR3 went through a first round of RT-PCR. MiXCR was run by TCRdb on the multiplex PCR reads, yielding one entry per CDR3 protein. The sample contains hundreds of thousands of distinct CDR3 sequences, approximately 15% of which appear only once. Sequencing input: blood. All receptors derive from a man younger than 30 with Graves' ophthalmopathy.

Ten or more counts support this clonotype. The J gene is TRBJ2-1, the V gene TRBV30, with no clear D. This CDR3 has 11 residues. Looked up from germline, CDR1 is GTSNPN and CDR2 is SVGIG (reference sequence). V gave up 0 bases and J gave up 10 bases, with 7 bases separating them. The CDR3 here is CAWSVSEEQFF. As DNA, the CDR3 is TGTGCCTGGAGTGTATCGGAAGAGCAGTTCTTC.

This clonotype was seen at least ten times. This CDR3 is CSARVQGALSYEQYF. DNA for the CDR3: TGCAGTGCTAGAGTTCAGGGGGCCCTCTCCTACGAGCAGTACTTC. The V gene is TRBV20-1, the J gene TRBJ2-7; 8 bases are a match to TRBD1. The CDR3 runs 15 residues. V gave up 1 base and J gave up 0 bases; unmatched junction bases: 5. Germline V lookup: CDR1 DFQATT, CDR2 SNEGSKA (reference sequence).

This clonotype was recorded at least ten times. This chain uses TRBV7-9 with TRBJ2-7; the match to TRBD1 covers 9 bases. Germline CDR1 reads SEHNR; CDR2 reads FQNEAQ (reference sequence). V was clipped by 0 bases and J by 1 base; unmatched bases: 4. The CDR3 covers 16 residues. In DNA form, the CDR3 reads TGTGCCAGCAGCTTAGCCACCGGGACAGGGTCCTACGAGCAGTACTTC. Encoded protein: CASSLATGTGSYEQYF.

This clonotype was seen more than once but under ten times. The rearrangement uses TRBV7-2 and TRBJ1-2; D gene uncertain. From germline, CDR1 is SGHTA and CDR2 FQGNSA. The V and J ends lost 5 bases and 6 bases respectively, with 25 bases between them. The CDR3 runs to 17 residues. The CDR3 loop reads CASSHYSPRERLDGYTF. Written as DNA, the CDR3 is TGTGCCAGCAGCCACTACTCGCCTCGAGAAAGGTTAGATGGCTACACCTTC.

The sample holds many counts of this clonotype. The gene calls are TRBV10-3 and TRBJ2-7; tentative D call: TRBD1 (6 bases). Germline loops: CDR1 ENHRY, CDR2 SYGVKD. Trimming took 4 bases from V and 5 from J, leaving 9 bases between them. This CDR3 has 12 residues. CDR3 DNA sequence: TGTGCCATCAGTGTAGAGGGGGACGAGCAGTACTTC. It translates to CAISVEGDEQYF.

The V and J genes are TRBV5-1 and TRBJ2-1; D is unclear. Germline V gives CDR1 SGHRS, CDR2 YFSETQ. The CDR3 runs 14 residues. V dropped 0 bases and J dropped 2 bases, with 6 bases sitting between them. The CDR3 region is CASSLDLAYNEQFF. The CDR3 DNA follows: TGCGCCAGCAGCTTGGATCTAGCCTACAATGAGCAGTTCTTC.

Concerning this clonotype itself: The junction shows a germline mismatch at one end, possibly a read error. The rearrangement links TRBV27 to TRBJ2-4, with TRBD2 matching 7 bases. This CDR3 spans 17 amino acids. Germline V gene lookup returns CDR1 MNHEY and CDR2 SMNVEV (reference sequence). CDR3 residues: CASSLSWGGVAQNIQYF. For the CDR3, the DNA is TGTGCCAGCAGTTTATCCTGGGGGGGGGTAGCCCAAAACATTCAGTACTTC.

This clonotype was seen only a few times. The rearrangement uses TRBV7-9 and TRBJ2-1, with 9 bases fitting TRBD2. After removal of 2 bases from V and 5 bases from J, the junction contained 4 bases not matched to a gene. Germline V gene lookup returns CDR1 SEHNR and CDR2 FQNEAQ (reference sequence). There are 15 residues in the CDR3. The CDR3 is CASSLTSGGNNEQFF. The CDR3 coding sequence is TGTGCCAGCAGCTTAACCAGCGGGGGGAACAATGAGCAGTTCTTC. Together with reference TRBV7-9 and TRBJ2-1, the CDR3 gives the full variable domain: DTGVSQNPRHKITKRGQNVTFRCDPISEHNRLYWYRQTLGQGPEFLTYFQNEAQLEKSRLLSDRFSAERPKGSFSTLEIQRTEQGDSAMYLCASSLTSGGNNEQFFGPGTRLTVL.

This clonotype was seen a handful of times. This chain connects TRBV5-1 to TRBJ2-5, with 9 bases matching TRBD2. CDR1 is SGHRS, CDR2 YFSETQ, per germline. This CDR3 is 15 amino acids long. The J segment lost 4 bases and the V segment lost 4 bases, leaving 8 bases of the junction unmatched. The CDR3 DNA reads as TGCGCCAGCAGCGGTAGCGGGAGCTGGGGAGAGACCCAGTACTTC. It translates to CASSGSGSWGETQYF.

In its sample, this clonotype was seen many times. The chain combines TRBV7-8 with TRBJ1-6; tentative D call: TRBD1 (6 bases). Germline assignment: CDR1 SGHVS and CDR2 FQNEAQ. This CDR3 region has 15 residues. V was pared by 5 bases and J by 7 bases, with 15 bases between. In nucleotides, the CDR3 is TGTGCCAGCAGCGCCCTAACAGGGATGAATTCACCCCTCCACTTT. Translating it yields CASSALTGMNSPLHF.

The chain carries TRBV7-9 and TRBJ2-1; D gene unclear. V was shortened by 4 bases and J by 2 bases, with 6 bases between the two germline ends. The germline gives CDR1 SEHNR, CDR2 FQNEAQ (reference sequence). CDR3 length: 13 residues. The CDR3 reads CASSSLAYNEQFF. CDR3 DNA sequence: TGTGCCAGCAGCTCGTTAGCCTACAATGAGCAGTTCTTC.

The chain uses TRBV9 and TRBJ1-2; possibly TRBD1 for D (6 bases). The CDR3 contains 15 residues. Germline V gene lookup returns CDR1 SGDLS and CDR2 YYNGEE. The V and J ends lost 2 bases and 2 bases respectively, with 13 bases between them. CDR3 DNA sequence: TGTGCCAGCAGCGTCTGGGACAAAAGAAACTATGGCTACACCTTC. This gives the protein CASSVWDKRNYGYTF.

Ten or more counts support this clonotype. J is TRBJ1-1 and V is TRBV5-1; 7 bases agree with TRBD1. CDR1 is SGHRS, CDR2 YFSETQ, per germline. Trimming cost V 2 bases and J 2 bases; bases outside gene matches: 3. This CDR3 is 14 amino acids long. CDR3 coding DNA: TGCGCCAGCAGCTTCGGACAGGCAAACACTGAAGCTTTCTTT. This translates into CASSFGQANTEAFF.

This clonotype was observed at least ten times. The rearrangement links TRBV20-1 to TRBJ1-2; D call uncertain. Germline loops: CDR1 DFQATT, CDR2 SNEGSKA (reference sequence). The CDR3 totals 15 residues. V lost 3 bases to trimming and J lost 2 bases, with 16 bases between them. Here the CDR3 DNA reads TGCAGTGCTAGTAGGCCTGCACCATCCAACTATGGCTACACCTTC. Translating gives CSASRPAPSNYGYTF.

This clonotype was counted at least ten times. The CDR3 nucleotides are TGTGCCAGCAGCTATACAGGGTCCATGAACACTGAAGCTTTCTTT. It is translated as CASSYTGSMNTEAFF. The chain links TRBV3-1 to TRBJ1-1; TRBD1 might be the D (6 bases). The germline V gene has CDR1 LGHDT and CDR2 YNNKEL (reference sequence). This CDR3 spans 15 amino acids. The V end lost 5 bases, the J end lost 0 bases, and 13 bases lay between the germline ends. The whole variable domain, filled in from reference TRBV3-1 and TRBJ1-1, reads DTAVSQTPKYLVTQMGNDKSIKCEQNLGHDTMYWYKQDSKKFLKIMFSYNNKELIINETVPNRFSPKSPDKAHLNLHINSLELGDSAVYFCASSYTGSMNTEAFFGQGTRLTVV.

This clonotype has more than one count but fewer than ten. The chain recombines TRBV4-1 with TRBJ1-1; 7 positions match TRBD1. The V segment lost 1 base and the J segment 0 bases; nucleotides outside the gene matches: 11. From germline, CDR1 is MGHRA and CDR2 YSYEKL. The CDR3 covers 18 residues. The CDR3 sequence is CASSQAPRTTGMNTEAFF. The CDR3 DNA reads TGCGCCAGCAGCCAAGCCCCACGAACGACAGGGATGAACACTGAAGCTTTCTTT.

This clonotype was counted many times. The genes are TRBV24-1 and TRBJ2-2; 8 bases agree with TRBD1. Germline V lookup: CDR1 KGHDR, CDR2 SFDVKD. V shed 0 bases, J shed 4 bases, and the junction held 6 bases outside the gene matches. CDR3 length: 17 amino acids. The CDR3 coding sequence is TGTGCCACCAGTGATTTGGAGACAGGGGTGAGCACCGGGGAGCTGTTTTTT. This encodes CATSDLETGVSTGELFF.